Below, 9 T cell receptor beta chains from the same sample are listed, as sequenced in a study of T cell responses to AZD1222 COVID-19 vaccine. Produced via immunoSEQ multiplex PCR; TCRdb's table is partial and in-frame only. Of about 93,000 clones in the sample, under 90% were seen once. The sample in question was peripheral blood, obtained on day 0 of MenACWY control vaccination. The receptor set was obtained from an adult in good health.

The V and J genes are TRBV19 and TRBJ2-6, with D tentatively TRBD2 (6 bases). CDR1 and CDR2 from the germline V gene are LNHDA and SQIVND (reference sequence). The CDR3 length is 15 residues. Trimming took off 9 bases at V and 3 bases at J, with 15 bases between the two ends. This chain's CDR3 is CASALSGVGANVLTF. DNA for the CDR3: TGTGCCAGCGCCCTATCGGGGGTTGGGGCCAACGTCCTGACTTTC.

This chain links TRBV9 with TRBJ2-7; no firm D call. V lost 4 bases and J 6 bases, leaving 14 bases between the germline ends. CDR3 length: 13 residues. In germline, CDR1 is SGDLS, CDR2 YYNGEE. This CDR3 reads CASSPNQGGEQYF. The CDR3 DNA follows: TGTGCCAGCAGCCCTAATCAAGGTGGCGAGCAGTACTTC. Variable domain in full (rest from reference TRBV9 and TRBJ2-7): DSGVTQTPKHLITATGQRVTLRCSPRSGDLSVYWYQQSLDQGLQFLIQYYNGEERAKGNILERFSAQQFPDLHSELNLSSLELGDSALYFCASSPNQGGEQYFGPGTRLTVT.

The chain links TRBV28 to TRBJ1-2; TRBD1 might be the D (6 bases). Germline values: CDR1 MDHEN, CDR2 SYDVKM. V lost 6 bases, J lost 0 bases, and 11 bases lay in between. CDR3 length: 14 amino acids. The CDR3 region is CASRSTGANYGYTF. In DNA form, the CDR3 reads TGTGCCAGCAGGTCGACAGGAGCTAACTATGGCTACACCTTC.

The chain is built from TRBV9 and TRBJ1-2; D not resolved. Germline-derived CDR1 and CDR2 are SGDLS and YYNGEE. V shed 4 bases and J shed 2 bases, with 12 bases lying between them. The CDR3 contains 14 residues. The CDR3 sequence is CASSPTPENYGYTF. The CDR3 DNA follows: TGTGCCAGCAGCCCGACACCGGAGAACTATGGCTACACCTTC. Complete variable domain (other parts from reference TRBV9 and TRBJ1-2): DSGVTQTPKHLITATGQRVTLRCSPRSGDLSVYWYQQSLDQGLQFLIQYYNGEERAKGNILERFSAQQFPDLHSELNLSSLELGDSALYFCASSPTPENYGYTFGSGTRLTVV.

The V call is TRBV7-2, the J call TRBJ1-2; D uncertain. The CDR3 length is 10 residues. The V end was cut by 4 bases, the J end by 8 bases, with 5 bases between. Germline lookup yields CDR1 SGHTA and CDR2 FQGNSA. CDR3 residues: CASSSGGYTF. CDR3 in DNA: TGTGCCAGCAGCTCAGGCGGCTACACCTTC. The full variable domain, completed using reference TRBV7-2 and TRBJ1-2, is GAGVSQSPSNKVTEKGKDVELRCDPISGHTALYWYRQSLGQGLEFLIYFQGNSAPDKSGLPSDRFSAERTGGSVSTLTIQRTQQEDSAVYLCASSSGGYTFGSGTRLTVV.

The chain links TRBV9 to TRBJ1-2; D is unclear. Per the germline V gene, CDR1 is SGDLS and CDR2 is YYNGEE. Trimming pared 0 bases from V and 1 base from J, leaving 10 bases between. The CDR3 covers 15 residues. The CDR3 DNA reads as TGTGCCAGCAGCGTAGATATGGGAGTTAACTATGGCTACACCTTC. Translated: CASSVDMGVNYGYTF.

The rearrangement uses TRBV30 and TRBJ2-3, with D possibly being TRBD2 (5 bases). The CDR3 sequence is 17 residues long. The V gene's germline CDR1 is GTSNPN and CDR2 SVGIG (reference sequence). Trimming shortened V by 2 bases and J by 1 base, and 19 bases separated the two germline ends. CDR3 sequence reads: CAWSFPRTPRGTDTQYF. CDR3 coding DNA: TGTGCCTGGAGTTTCCCCCGGACTCCCCGGGGCACAGATACGCAGTATTTT.

The chain joins TRBV12-3 or TRBV12-4 to TRBJ2-7; D is unclear. Trimming cost V 2 bases and J 7 bases, with 12 bases left between them. The CDR3 is 13 residues long. The CDR3 DNA is TGTGCCAGCAGTTTATGGGCAGGAGATGAGCAGTACTTC. This codes for CASSLWAGDEQYF.

This chain links TRBV3-1 (or the pseudogene TRBV3-2) with TRBJ2-2; no definite D call. Germline-derived CDR1 and CDR2 are LGHDT and YNNKEL (reference sequence). The V end was cut by 4 bases, the J end by 4 bases, with 7 bases between. The CDR3 loop spans 13 amino acids. The CDR3 sequence: CASSLKITGELFF. In DNA, the CDR3 is TGTGCCAGCAGCCTTAAAATCACCGGGGAGCTGTTTTTT.